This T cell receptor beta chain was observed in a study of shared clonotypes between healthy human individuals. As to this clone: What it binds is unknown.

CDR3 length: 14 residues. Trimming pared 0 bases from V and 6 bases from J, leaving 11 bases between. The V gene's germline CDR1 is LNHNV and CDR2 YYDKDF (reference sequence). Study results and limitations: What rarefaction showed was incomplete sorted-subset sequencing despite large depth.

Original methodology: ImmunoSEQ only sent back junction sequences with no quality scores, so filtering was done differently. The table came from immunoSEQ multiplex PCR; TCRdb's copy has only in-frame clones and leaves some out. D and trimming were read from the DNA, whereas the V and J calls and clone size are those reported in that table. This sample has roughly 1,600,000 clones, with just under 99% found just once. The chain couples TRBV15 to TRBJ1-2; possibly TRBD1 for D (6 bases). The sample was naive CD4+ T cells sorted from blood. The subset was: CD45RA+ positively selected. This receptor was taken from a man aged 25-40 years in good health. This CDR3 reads CATSREIAGDGYTF. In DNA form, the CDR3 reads TGTGCCACCAGCAGAGAGATCGCAGGGGATGGCTACACCTTC. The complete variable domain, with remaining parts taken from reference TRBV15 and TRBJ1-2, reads DAMVIQNPRYQVTQFGKPVTLSCSQTLNHNVMYWYQQKSSQAPKLLFHYYDKDFNNEADTPDNFQSRRPNTSFCFLDIRSPGLGDTAMYLCATSREIAGDGYTFGSGTRLTVV.